Below are 3 T cell receptor beta chains sequenced from a single sample in a study of T cells in Graves' hyperthyroidism and ophthalmopathy. Amplified TCR beta CDR3 regions derived from RNA transcripts. First-round RT-PCR of the TCR CDR3 relied on the HTBI primer set. MiXCR was run by TCRdb on the multiplex PCR reads, yielding one entry per CDR3 protein. The data show about 560,000 distinct CDR3 sequences, 40% to 55% seen once. Sequencing was done on a sample of peripheral blood or thyroid tissue (not recorded which). The origin of the receptors is a woman aged 18 to 35 with Graves' hyperthyroidism.

This chain uses TRBV5-1 with TRBJ2-6; D gene ambiguous. From germline, CDR1 is SGHRS and CDR2 YFSETQ. V shed 0 bases and J shed 0 bases, with 7 bases lying between them. CDR3 length: 16 amino acids. The CDR3 reads CASSLAGSSGANVLTF. The CDR3, as DNA: TGCGCCAGCAGCTTGGCCGGAAGCTCTGGGGCCAACGTCCTGACTTTC.

This clonotype came up a few times. This clone may be a read error of a much larger clone one base away. The chain employs TRBV15 and TRBJ2-2; no firm D call. This CDR3 comprises 15 residues. Germline loops: CDR1 LNHNV, CDR2 YYDKDF (reference sequence). CDR3 bases: TGTGTCACCAGCAGAGATCTGGGGAACACCGGGGAGCTGTTTTTT. This encodes CVTSRDLGNTGELFF.

The chain links TRBV25-1 to TRBJ2-2; D may be TRBD2 (6 bases). Germline CDR1 MGHDK, CDR2 SYGVNS. The V end lost 6 bases, the J end lost 7 bases, and 18 bases lay between the germline ends. The CDR3 is 15 residues long. CDR3 loop: CASRYRDFLVGELFF. The CDR3 nucleotides read TGTGCCAGCAGGTACCGGGACTTCCTAGTCGGGGAGCTGTTTTTT.